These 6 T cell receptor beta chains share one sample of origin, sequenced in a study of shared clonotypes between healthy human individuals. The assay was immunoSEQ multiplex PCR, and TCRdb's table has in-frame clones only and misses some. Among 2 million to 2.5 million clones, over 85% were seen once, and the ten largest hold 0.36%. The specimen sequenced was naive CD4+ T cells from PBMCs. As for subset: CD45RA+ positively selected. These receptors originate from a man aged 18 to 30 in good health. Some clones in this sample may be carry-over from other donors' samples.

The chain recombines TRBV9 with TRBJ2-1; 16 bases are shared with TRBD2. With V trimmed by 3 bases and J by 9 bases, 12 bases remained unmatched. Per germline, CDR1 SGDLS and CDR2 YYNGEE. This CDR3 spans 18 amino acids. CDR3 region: CASSAQPGTSGRVVEQFF. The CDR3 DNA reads TGTGCCAGCAGCGCCCAGCCCGGGACTAGCGGGAGGGTAGTTGAGCAGTTCTTC. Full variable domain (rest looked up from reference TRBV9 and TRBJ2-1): DSGVTQTPKHLITATGQRVTLRCSPRSGDLSVYWYQQSLDQGLQFLIQYYNGEERAKGNILERFSAQQFPDLHSELNLSSLELGDSALYFCASSAQPGTSGRVVEQFFGPGTRLTVL.

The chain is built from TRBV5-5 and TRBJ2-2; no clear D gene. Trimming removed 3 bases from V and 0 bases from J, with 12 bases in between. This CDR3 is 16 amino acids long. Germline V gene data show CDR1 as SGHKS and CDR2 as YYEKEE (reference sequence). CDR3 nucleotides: TGTGCCAGCAGCTCCCGGACCAATGCGAACACCGGGGAGCTGTTTTTT. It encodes CASSSRTNANTGELFF.

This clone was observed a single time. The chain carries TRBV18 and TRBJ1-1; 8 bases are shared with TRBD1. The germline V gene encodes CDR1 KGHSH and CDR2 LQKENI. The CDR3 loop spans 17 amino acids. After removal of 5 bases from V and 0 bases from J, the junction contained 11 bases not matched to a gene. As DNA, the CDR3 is TGTGCCAGCTCAGGGCAAATGACAGGGGTGGTGAACACTGAAGCTTTCTTT. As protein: CASSGQMTGVVNTEAFF.

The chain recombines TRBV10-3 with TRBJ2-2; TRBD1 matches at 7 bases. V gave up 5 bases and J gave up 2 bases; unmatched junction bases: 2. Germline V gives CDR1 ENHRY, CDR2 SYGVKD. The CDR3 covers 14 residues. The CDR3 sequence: CAISTGANTGELFF. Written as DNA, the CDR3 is TGTGCCATCAGTACAGGGGCCAACACCGGGGAGCTGTTTTTT.

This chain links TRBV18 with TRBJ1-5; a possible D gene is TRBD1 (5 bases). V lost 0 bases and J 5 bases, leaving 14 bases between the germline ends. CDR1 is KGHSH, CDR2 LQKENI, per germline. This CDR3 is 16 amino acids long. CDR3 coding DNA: TGTGCCAGCTCACCACCGGGAGGGGCGAGGGATCAGCCCCAGCATTTT. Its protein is CASSPPGGARDQPQHF.

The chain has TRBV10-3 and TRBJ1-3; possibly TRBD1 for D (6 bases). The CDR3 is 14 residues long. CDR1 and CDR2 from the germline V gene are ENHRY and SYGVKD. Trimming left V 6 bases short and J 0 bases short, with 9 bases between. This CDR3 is CAIRGDISGNTIYF. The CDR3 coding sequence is TGTGCCATCAGGGGGGACATCTCTGGAAACACCATATATTTT.